Shown below are 24 T cell receptor beta chains from a single sample sequenced in a study of blood T cell repertoires in COVID-19. The table came from immunoSEQ multiplex PCR; TCRdb's copy has only in-frame clones and leaves some out. The sample lists about 310,000 clones; around 87% were seen once. The sample taken for sequencing was peripheral blood. The receptors originated from a woman between 45 and 65 years old who had recovered from COVID-19.

This chain uses TRBV29-1 with TRBJ1-1; 8 positions match TRBD1. CDR3 size: 15 residues. V shed 6 bases and J 4 bases; nucleotides not matched to a gene: 13. The germline V gene has CDR1 SQVTM and CDR2 ANQGSEA. The chain's CDR3 is CSVSGTGSSLTEAFF. DNA for the CDR3: TGCAGCGTGTCCGGGACAGGCTCTTCCCTCACTGAAGCTTTCTTT.

This clone came up once. The chain uses TRBV18 and TRBJ2-2, with D possibly TRBD2 on 5 matching bases. Looked up from germline, CDR1 is KGHSH and CDR2 is LQKENI. V lost 3 bases and J 4 bases, leaving 15 bases between the germline ends. The CDR3 consists of 16 residues. The CDR3 spells CASSPGVFTSTGELFF. DNA of the CDR3: TGTGCCAGCTCACCGGGAGTTTTCACCTCCACCGGGGAGCTGTTTTTT.

This chain links TRBV3-1 (or the pseudogene TRBV3-2) with TRBJ1-1, with no clear D. CDR1 LGHDT and CDR2 YNNKEL come from the germline V gene (reference sequence). This CDR3 contains 14 residues. V dropped 4 bases and J dropped 5 bases, with 14 bases sitting between them. The CDR3 bases are TGTGCCAGCAGCCTCTCAGGAGGATGGACTGAAGCTTTCTTT. Encoded protein: CASSLSGGWTEAFF.

The rearrangement uses TRBV5-8 and TRBJ1-6; tentative D call: TRBD1 (6 bases). Germline CDR1 SGHTS, CDR2 YDEGEE. The germline V and J ends were trimmed by 4 bases and 0 bases, with 11 bases remaining between them. The CDR3 spans 16 residues. CDR3 bases: TGTGCCAGCAGCAGGGGGTTCAGCTCCTATAATTCACCCCTCCACTTT. Translating it yields CASSRGFSSYNSPLHF.

This chain connects TRBV2 to TRBJ2-3, with D possibly matching TRBD1 (5 bases). This CDR3 is 13 amino acids long. CDR1 is SNHLY and CDR2 is FYNNEI in the germline V gene. V lost 7 bases to trimming and J lost 2 bases, with 10 bases between them. The CDR3 loop reads CASTRQSTDTQYF. The CDR3 DNA reads as TGTGCCAGCACCCGACAGTCCACAGATACGCAGTATTTT.

This chain links TRBV9 with TRBJ2-7, with D perhaps TRBD1 (5 bases). The CDR3 extends over 14 amino acids. The V end was cut by 4 bases, the J end by 3 bases, with 14 bases between. From germline, CDR1 is SGDLS and CDR2 YYNGEE. CDR3 nucleotide sequence: TGTGCCAGCAGCCCGGGCCCAGGGAACTACGAGCAGTACTTC. This encodes CASSPGPGNYEQYF. Based on the CDR3 plus reference TRBV9 and TRBJ2-7, the full variable domain is DSGVTQTPKHLITATGQRVTLRCSPRSGDLSVYWYQQSLDQGLQFLIQYYNGEERAKGNILERFSAQQFPDLHSELNLSSLELGDSALYFCASSPGPGNYEQYFGPGTRLTVT.

The gene calls are TRBV4-3 and TRBJ2-5, with D perhaps TRBD2 (6 bases). CDR1 and CDR2 from the germline V gene are LGHNA and YSLEER. Trimming pared 1 base from V and 0 bases from J, leaving 6 bases between. This CDR3 has 14 amino acids. CDR3 in DNA: TGCGCCAGCAGCCAAGCGGGGGACCAAGAGACCCAGTACTTC. Translated, it gives CASSQAGDQETQYF.

V is TRBV6-2 or TRBV6-3 and J is TRBJ1-2; unclear D gene. V was trimmed by 0 bases and J by 8 bases, leaving 7 bases between them. Germline V gene data show CDR1 as MNHEY and CDR2 as SVGEGT. The CDR3 is 12 residues long. This CDR3 is CASSYSPRGYTF. DNA for the CDR3: TGTGCCAGCAGTTACTCTCCGAGGGGCTACACCTTC.

This clone was detected only a few times. The chain combines TRBV2 with TRBJ2-7; D remains unclear. This CDR3 is built from 11 residues. CDR1 and CDR2 (germline): SNHLY, FYNNEI. V gave up 5 bases and J gave up 2 bases, with 4 bases separating them. The CDR3 loop reads CASSTAYEQYF. The CDR3 DNA reads as TGTGCCAGCAGTACGGCCTACGAGCAGTACTTC.

The rearrangement uses TRBV10-1 and TRBJ2-1; 11 bases align to TRBD2. Germline CDR1 WNHNN, CDR2 SYGVQD (reference sequence). V dropped 3 bases and J dropped 4; count of bases not matched to a gene: 5. The CDR3 consists of 16 residues. CDR3 coding DNA: TGCGCCAGCAGTGAACTAGCGGGGGCGAATTACAATGAGCAGTTCTTC. Its protein product is CASSELAGANYNEQFF.

This chain connects TRBV9 to TRBJ1-4; 11 nucleotides line up with TRBD1. From germline, CDR1 is SGDLS and CDR2 YYNGEE. The V gene end was trimmed by 4 bases and the J gene end by 10 bases; junction bases not matched to a gene: 6. The CDR3 spans 14 residues. The CDR3 bases are TGTGCCAGCAGCTACGATGGACAGGGGGCAAAACTGTTTTTT. Translated: CASSYDGQGAKLFF.

The V and J genes are TRBV2 and TRBJ1-5; maybe TRBD1 (6 bases). Germline-derived CDR1 and CDR2 are SNHLY and FYNNEI. The CDR3 is made up of 15 amino acids. Trimming removed 6 bases from V and 0 bases from J, with 12 bases in between. This chain's CDR3 is CASRDGQLSNQPQHF. CDR3 nucleotides: TGTGCCAGCAGGGATGGACAGCTTAGCAATCAGCCCCAGCATTTT.

V is TRBV19 and J is TRBJ2-2; D not certain. CDR3 length equals 15 residues. Germline V gives CDR1 LNHDA, CDR2 SQIVND (reference sequence). V gave up 6 bases and J gave up 1 base, with 12 bases separating them. The CDR3 is CASRNPRRNTGELFF. The CDR3 DNA reads as TGTGCCAGTAGGAACCCAAGGAGGAACACCGGGGAGCTGTTTTTT.

The chain couples TRBV4-2 to TRBJ2-7, with a weak D call TRBD2 (5 bases). The CDR3 has 16 amino acids. Germline V gene data show CDR1 as LGHNA and CDR2 as YNFKEQ. V lost 0 bases, J lost 1 base, and 13 bases lay in between. Written as DNA, the CDR3 is TGTGCCAGCAGCCAAGATCTTACTAGATCTTCCTACGAGCAGTACTTC. As protein: CASSQDLTRSSYEQYF.

The chain recombines TRBV5-4 with TRBJ2-1; D perhaps matches TRBD2 (6 bases). CDR3 length: 15 residues. The ends were cut back, 4 bases at V and 0 bases at J, with 11 bases in the middle. Germline V gene sequence: CDR1 SGHNT, CDR2 YYREEE (reference sequence). The CDR3: CASSPHGSSYNEQFF. The DNA of the CDR3 is TGTGCCAGCAGCCCACACGGGAGCTCCTACAATGAGCAGTTCTTC.

The chain carries TRBV28 and TRBJ2-7; 10 nucleotides match TRBD2. Germline CDR1 is MDHEN and CDR2 is SYDVKM. With 5 bases clipped from V and 3 bases from J, the junction kept 7 bases outside the gene matches. The CDR3 runs 15 residues. The CDR3 loop is CASSISGGPDYEQYF. CDR3 coding DNA: TGTGCCAGCAGTATTAGCGGGGGGCCAGACTACGAGCAGTACTTC.

The chain has TRBV28 and TRBJ2-1; weak D call: TRBD2 (5 bases). This CDR3 comprises 14 residues. Trimming removed 6 bases from V and 7 bases from J, with 16 bases in between. Germline V gene sequence: CDR1 MDHEN, CDR2 SYDVKM. In DNA, the CDR3 is TGTGCCAGCAGGCCCACTAGAATAGGGAATGAGCAGTTCTTC. It codes for CASRPTRIGNEQFF.

This clone was counted between two and nine times. The chain is built from TRBV11-2 and TRBJ2-1; 10 bases align to TRBD2. V lost 5 bases to trimming and J lost 16 bases; unmatched junction nucleotides: 11. This CDR3 has 13 amino acids. In germline, CDR1 is SGHAT, CDR2 FQNNGV. DNA for the CDR3: TGTGCCAGCAGCGAACCCGCTAGCGGGAGTACTTTCTTC. Translation gives CASSEPASGSTFF.

V usage is TRBV7-8 and J usage is TRBJ1-4; TRBD1 might be the D (5 bases). Trimming removed 5 bases from V and 4 bases from J, with 11 bases in between. Germline CDR1 SGHVS, CDR2 FQNEAQ. This CDR3 is 14 amino acids long. CDR3 nucleotides: TGTGCCAGCAGCCTAAGGCAGGGTAATGAAAAACTGTTTTTT. This sequence encodes CASSLRQGNEKLFF.

The V gene is TRBV9, the J gene TRBJ2-1, with 8 bases identical to TRBD1. The length of the CDR3 is 15 residues. V shed 3 bases and J 4 bases; nucleotides not matched to a gene: 6. CDR1 is SGDLS, CDR2 YYNGEE, per germline. This CDR3 reads CASSEAGTGYNEQFF. The CDR3 coding sequence is TGTGCCAGCAGCGAAGCCGGGACAGGATACAATGAGCAGTTCTTC.

In this sample, this clone turned up once. The chain combines TRBV20-1 with TRBJ2-1, with D possibly matching TRBD2 (5 bases). Germline V gene data show CDR1 as DFQATT and CDR2 as SNEGSKA (reference sequence). The CDR3 consists of 11 residues. V lost 6 bases and J 9 bases, leaving 12 bases between the germline ends. The CDR3 loop is CSAGEGGEQFF. CDR3 nucleotide sequence: TGCAGTGCGGGAGAAGGTGGTGAGCAGTTCTTC.

The V gene is TRBV18, the J gene TRBJ2-5; tentative D call: TRBD1 (6 bases). CDR3 size: 16 residues. Trimming left V 3 bases short and J 5 bases short, with 19 bases between. The germline V gene encodes CDR1 KGHSH and CDR2 LQKENI. For the CDR3, the DNA is TGTGCCAGCTCACCGGACGTAAACAGGGCTTTCGAGACCCAGTACTTC. Protein: CASSPDVNRAFETQYF.

This clone occurred once. The chain employs TRBV4-2 and TRBJ1-1, with D tentatively TRBD1 (6 bases). The CDR3 is 13 amino acids. With 0 bases removed from V and 5 bases from J, the gap between germline ends came to 7 bases. Germline CDR1 and CDR2: LGHNA and YNFKEQ. As DNA, the CDR3 is TGTGCCAGCAGCCAAGAAAGGGGGACTGAAGCTTTCTTT. Its translation is CASSQERGTEAFF.

The chain uses TRBV4-3 and TRBJ1-3; the D is unclear. Per the germline V gene, CDR1 is LGHNA and CDR2 is YSLEER. The CDR3 totals 14 residues. V lost 4 bases to trimming and J lost 2 bases, with 9 bases between them. CDR3 residues: CASSLSAAGNTIYF. CDR3 coding DNA: TGCGCCAGCAGCCTATCGGCGGCTGGAAACACCATATATTTT.